The subject of this entry is one T cell receptor (beta chain). Its cognate antigen is unknown. The junction shows a germline mismatch at one end, possibly a read error. The germline V gene has CDR1 DFQATT and CDR2 SNEGSKA (reference sequence). There are 16 residues in the CDR3. The second PCR ran roughly 7 to 11 cycles with a sample-barcoded 5' primer and J-beta primers. Every cDNA molecule bore a tag from a template-switch adaptor containing 12 random nucleotides. TCRdb reprocessed the 5' RACE reads with MiXCR, giving one entry per CDR3 protein. The sample includes 870,000 or so distinct CDR3 sequences, about 30% of them seen just once. The source of the sample is a study of blood T cells in healthy people across ages. Study outcomes and limitations: The donors' CMV status was not determined, possibly confounding changes in expanded clonotypes.

Sequenced input: blood. The sequence was collected from an elderly woman in good health. The chain has TRBV20-1 and TRBJ2-4; D perhaps matches TRBD2 (7 bases). In DNA form, the CDR3 reads TGCAGTGCCCCAAGGGGGGGGTCACAAGCCAAAAACAGTCAGTACTTC. Its protein is CSAPRGGSQAKNSQYF.